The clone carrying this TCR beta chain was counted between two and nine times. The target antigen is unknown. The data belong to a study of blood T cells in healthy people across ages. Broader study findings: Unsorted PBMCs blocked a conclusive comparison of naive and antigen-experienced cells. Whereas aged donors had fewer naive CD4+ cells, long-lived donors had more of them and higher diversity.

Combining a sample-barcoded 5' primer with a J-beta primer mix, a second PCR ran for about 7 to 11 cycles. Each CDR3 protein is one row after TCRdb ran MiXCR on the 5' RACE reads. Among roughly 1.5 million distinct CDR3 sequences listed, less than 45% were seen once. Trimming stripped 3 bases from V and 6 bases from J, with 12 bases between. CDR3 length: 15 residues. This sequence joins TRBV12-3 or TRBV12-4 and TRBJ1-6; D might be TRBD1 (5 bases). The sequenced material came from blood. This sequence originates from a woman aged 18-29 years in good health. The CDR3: CASSFGRDGNSPLHF. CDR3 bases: TGTGCCAGCAGTTTCGGTCGGGACGGTAATTCACCCCTCCACTTT.